This T cell receptor beta chain was observed in a study of T-cell reconstitution after alpha-beta-depleted transplantation in children. The CDR3 runs to 14 residues. Germline loops: CDR1 SGHTA, CDR2 FQGTGA. Trimming took off 0 bases at V and 2 bases at J, with 7 bases between the two ends. Ten or more counts support this clonotype. Its antigen remains unknown. A TCRbeta library incorporating unique molecular identifiers was prepared. TCRdb reprocessed the PCR reads via MiXCR and lists one record per CDR3 protein. This table has about 300,000 distinct CDR3 sequences, approximately 7.3% appearing once. Study-level points and caveats: Alpha-beta T cells present about two months after transplant were reported to originate from several hundred expanded graft clones. Surviving recipient T cells and thymic progenitors produced the high day-60 TCRbeta diversity seen in some patients. Hyperexpanded clones declined; after one year, newly produced T cells mostly supplied diversity.

The clonotype comes from a female patient aged 2 to 10 who had a stem cell transplant for Fanconi anemia, so the T cells may come from the graft donor. The chain recombines TRBV7-3 with TRBJ1-1; no firm D call. The starting material was peripheral blood, obtained 360 days after TCRalphabeta/CD19-depleted stem cell transplant. The CDR3 region is CASSLTGLNTEAFF. The CDR3 bases are TGTGCCAGCAGCTTAACAGGCCTTAACACTGAAGCTTTCTTT. Looking up the rest from reference TRBV7-3 and TRBJ1-1 gives the full variable domain: GAGVSQTPSNKVTEKGKYVELRCDPISGHTALYWYRQSLGQGPEFLIYFQGTGAADDSGLPNDRFFAVRPEGSVSTLKIQRTERGDSAVYLCASSLTGLNTEAFFGQGTRLTVV.